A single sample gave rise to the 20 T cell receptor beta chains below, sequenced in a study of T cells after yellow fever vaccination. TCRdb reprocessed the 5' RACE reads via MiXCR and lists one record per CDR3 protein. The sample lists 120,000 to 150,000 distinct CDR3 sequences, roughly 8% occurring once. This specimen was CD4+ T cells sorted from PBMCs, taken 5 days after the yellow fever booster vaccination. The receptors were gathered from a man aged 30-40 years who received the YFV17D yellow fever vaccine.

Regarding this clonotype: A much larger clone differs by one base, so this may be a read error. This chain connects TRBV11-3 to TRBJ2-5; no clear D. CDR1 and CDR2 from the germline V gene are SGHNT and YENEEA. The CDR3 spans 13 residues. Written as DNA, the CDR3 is TGTACCAGCAGCTTAGGAAACCAAGAGACCCAGTACTTC. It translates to CTSSLGNQETQYF.

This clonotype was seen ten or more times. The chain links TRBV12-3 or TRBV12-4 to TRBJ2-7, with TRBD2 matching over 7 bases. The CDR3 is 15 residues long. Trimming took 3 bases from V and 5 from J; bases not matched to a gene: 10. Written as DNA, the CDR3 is TGTGCCAGCAGTTTGCTCCTAGGCGGGACTAACGAGCAGTACTTC. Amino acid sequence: CASSLLLGGTNEQYF.

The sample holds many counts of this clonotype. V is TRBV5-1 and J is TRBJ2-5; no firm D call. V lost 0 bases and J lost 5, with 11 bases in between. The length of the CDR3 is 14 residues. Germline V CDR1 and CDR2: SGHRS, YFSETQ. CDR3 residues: CASSLAPATETQYF. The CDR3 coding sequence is TGCGCCAGCAGCTTGGCCCCCGCTACGGAGACCCAGTACTTC.

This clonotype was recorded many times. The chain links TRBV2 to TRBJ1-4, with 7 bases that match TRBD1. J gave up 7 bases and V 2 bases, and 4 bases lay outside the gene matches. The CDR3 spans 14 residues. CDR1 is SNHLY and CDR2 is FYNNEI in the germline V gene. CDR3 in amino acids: CASSENRDSEKLFF. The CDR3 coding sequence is TGTGCCAGCAGTGAAAATAGGGACAGTGAAAAACTGTTTTTT.

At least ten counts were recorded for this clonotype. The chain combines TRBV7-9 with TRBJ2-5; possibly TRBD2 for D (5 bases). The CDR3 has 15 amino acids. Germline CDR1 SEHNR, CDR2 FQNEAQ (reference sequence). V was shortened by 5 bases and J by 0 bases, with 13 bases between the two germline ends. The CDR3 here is CASSAGGSNQETQYF. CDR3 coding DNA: TGTGCCAGCAGCGCGGGTGGGAGCAACCAAGAGACCCAGTACTTC.

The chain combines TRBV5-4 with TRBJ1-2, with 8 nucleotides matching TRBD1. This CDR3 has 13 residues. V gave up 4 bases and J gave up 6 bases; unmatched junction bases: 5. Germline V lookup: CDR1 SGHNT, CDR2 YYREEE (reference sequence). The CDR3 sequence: CASSLTTGDGYTF. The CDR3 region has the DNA TGTGCCAGCAGCCTTACGACAGGGGATGGCTACACCTTC.

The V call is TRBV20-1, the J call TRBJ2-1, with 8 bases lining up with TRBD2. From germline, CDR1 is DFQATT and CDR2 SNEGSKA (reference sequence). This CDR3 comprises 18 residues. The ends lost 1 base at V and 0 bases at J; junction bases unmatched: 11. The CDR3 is CSARVEASGPSSYNEQFF. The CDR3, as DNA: TGCAGTGCTAGAGTAGAGGCTAGCGGGCCAAGCTCCTACAATGAGCAGTTCTTC.

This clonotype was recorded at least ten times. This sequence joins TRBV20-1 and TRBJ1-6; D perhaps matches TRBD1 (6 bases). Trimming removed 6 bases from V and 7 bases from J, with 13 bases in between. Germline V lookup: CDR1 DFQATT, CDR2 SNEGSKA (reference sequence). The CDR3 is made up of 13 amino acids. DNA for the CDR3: TGCAGTGCCAGGGGTTCGTGGAATTCACCCCTCCACTTT. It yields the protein CSARGSWNSPLHF.

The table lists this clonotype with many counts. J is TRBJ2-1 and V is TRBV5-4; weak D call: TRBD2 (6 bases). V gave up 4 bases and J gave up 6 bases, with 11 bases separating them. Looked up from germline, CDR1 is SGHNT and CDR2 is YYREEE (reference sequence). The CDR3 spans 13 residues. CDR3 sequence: CASSIGLTNEQFF. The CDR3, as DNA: TGTGCCAGCAGCATCGGACTAACCAATGAGCAGTTCTTC. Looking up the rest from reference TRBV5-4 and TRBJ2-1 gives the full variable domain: ETGVTQSPTHLIKTRGQQVTLRCSSQSGHNTVSWYQQALGQGPQFIFQYYREEENGRGNFPPRFSGLQFPNYSSELNVNALELDDSALYLCASSIGLTNEQFFGPGTRLTVL.

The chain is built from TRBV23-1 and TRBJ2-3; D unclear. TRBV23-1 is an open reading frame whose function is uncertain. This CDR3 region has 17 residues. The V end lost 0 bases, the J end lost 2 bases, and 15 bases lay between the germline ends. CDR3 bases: TGCGCCAGCAGTCAATCGGCGTGGGAAGAGAACACAGATACGCAGTATTTT. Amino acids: CASSQSAWEENTDTQYF.

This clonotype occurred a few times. The CDR3 sequence: CASSAPNHGGYEQYF. CDR3 nucleotides: TGTGCCAGCAGTGCCCCTAATCATGGGGGCTACGAGCAGTACTTC. The chain joins TRBV27 to TRBJ2-7; D is possibly TRBD1 or TRBD2 (5 bases each). Germline V lookup: CDR1 MNHEY, CDR2 SMNVEV (reference sequence). Trimming stripped 5 bases from V and 3 bases from J, with 17 bases between. This CDR3 is 15 amino acids long.

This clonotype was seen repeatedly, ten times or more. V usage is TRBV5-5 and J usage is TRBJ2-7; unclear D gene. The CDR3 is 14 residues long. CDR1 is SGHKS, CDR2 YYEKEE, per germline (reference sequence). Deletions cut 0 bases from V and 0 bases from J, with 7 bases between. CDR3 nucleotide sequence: TGTGCCAGCAGCTTGGAGGCAGCCTCCTACGAGCAGTACTTC. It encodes CASSLEAASYEQYF.

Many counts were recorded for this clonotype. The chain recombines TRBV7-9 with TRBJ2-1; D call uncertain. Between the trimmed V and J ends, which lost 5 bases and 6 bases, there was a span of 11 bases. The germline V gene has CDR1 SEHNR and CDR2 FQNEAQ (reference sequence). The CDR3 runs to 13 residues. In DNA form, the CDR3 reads TGTGCCAGCAGCCACGACACGGTCAATGAGCAGTTCTTC. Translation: CASSHDTVNEQFF.

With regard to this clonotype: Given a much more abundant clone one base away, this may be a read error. The CDR3 coding sequence is TGCGCCAGCAGTGATTGGGGAACCTTCGGCACAGATACGCAGTATTTT. This codes for CASSDWGTFGTDTQYF. The V call is TRBV10-2, the J call TRBJ2-3; D gene unclear. The V and J ends lost 3 bases and 1 base respectively, with 14 bases between them. CDR1 is WSHSY and CDR2 is SAAADI in the germline V gene. This CDR3 has 16 residues.

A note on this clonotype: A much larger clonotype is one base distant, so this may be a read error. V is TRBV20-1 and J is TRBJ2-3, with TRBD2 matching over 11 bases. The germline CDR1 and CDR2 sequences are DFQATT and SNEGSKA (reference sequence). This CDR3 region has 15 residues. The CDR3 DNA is TGCAGTGCTCCTTGGGCTAGCGGGAGGACAGATACGCAGTGTTTT. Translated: CSAPWASGRTDTQCF.

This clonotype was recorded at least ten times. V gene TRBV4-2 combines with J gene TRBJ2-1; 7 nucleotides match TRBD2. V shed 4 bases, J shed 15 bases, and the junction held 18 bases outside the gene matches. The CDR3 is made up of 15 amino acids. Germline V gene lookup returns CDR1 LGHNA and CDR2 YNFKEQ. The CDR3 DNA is TGTGCCAGCAGCCCCTCTTCGCACTCCCCGGGAGGTCTGTTCTTC. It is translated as CASSPSSHSPGGLFF.

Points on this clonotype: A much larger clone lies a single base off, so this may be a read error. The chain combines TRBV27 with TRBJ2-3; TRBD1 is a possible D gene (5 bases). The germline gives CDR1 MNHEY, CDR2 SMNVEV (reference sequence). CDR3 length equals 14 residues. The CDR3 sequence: CASSLLGAADAQYF. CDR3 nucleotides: TGTGCCAGCAGTTTACTAGGGGCGGCAGATGCGCAGTATTTT.

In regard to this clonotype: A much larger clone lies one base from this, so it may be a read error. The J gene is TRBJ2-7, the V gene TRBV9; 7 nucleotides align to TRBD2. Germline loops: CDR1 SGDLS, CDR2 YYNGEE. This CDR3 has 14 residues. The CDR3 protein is CTSSVASGTYEQYF. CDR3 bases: TGTACCAGCAGCGTAGCTAGCGGAACCTACGAGCAGTACTTC.

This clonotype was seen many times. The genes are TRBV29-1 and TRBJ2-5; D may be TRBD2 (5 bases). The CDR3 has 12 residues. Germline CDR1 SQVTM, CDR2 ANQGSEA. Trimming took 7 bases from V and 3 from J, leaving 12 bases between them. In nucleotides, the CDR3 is TGCAGCGGGTCCCCGGGGAAAGAGACCCAGTACTTC. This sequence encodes CSGSPGKETQYF.

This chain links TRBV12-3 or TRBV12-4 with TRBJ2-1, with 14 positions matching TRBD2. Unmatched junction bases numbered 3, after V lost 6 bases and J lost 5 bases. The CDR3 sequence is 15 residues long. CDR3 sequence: CASRPGLAGDNEQFF. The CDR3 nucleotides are TGTGCCAGCAGGCCGGGACTAGCGGGAGACAATGAGCAGTTCTTC.